This TCR beta chain originates from a study of blood T cell repertoires in COVID-19. Background on the study: Sites in the United States, Italy and Spain provided acute and convalescent COVID-19 samples. From T cells, B-cell-depleted T cells, or PBMCs came the material, which was cDNA or gDNA.

Authors' data handling: Amplifying reference gene primers gave estimates of nucleated cell counts. TCRdb's table, derived via immunoSEQ multiplex PCR, lists solely in-frame clones and lacks some. V, J and clone size are taken as reported in that table, and D and trimming were inferred from the DNA itself. The sample contains some 150,000 clones, 80% to 90% of which appear only once. The germline CDR1 and CDR2 sequences are MNHEY and SVGAGI. Trimming removed 10 bases at V and 7 bases at J, with 17 bases between. The CDR3 contains 13 residues. The source of this sequence is a woman between 45 and 65 years old with acute or convalescent COVID-19. The chain uses TRBV6-5 and TRBJ2-1; possibly TRBD1 for D (6 bases). Sequenced material: peripheral blood. The CDR3 loop reads CAISGHGRNEQFF. CDR3 nucleotides: TGTGCCATCTCGGGACACGGTAGGAATGAGCAGTTCTTC.